Each of the 28 T cell receptor beta chains below was sequenced from the same sample in a study of T-cell memory formation after mild COVID-19. One entry per CDR3 protein results from TCRdb running MiXCR on the 5' RACE reads. The profile shows fewer than 650,000 distinct CDR3 sequences, roughly 20% of them singletons. Sequencing was performed on PBMCs or a T cell subset sorted from them (not recorded which). The receptors were gathered from an adult woman who had mild COVID-19 (a few samples of this study predate the infection). Cell type and time point are not known.

This chain links TRBV7-9 with TRBJ1-2; weak D call: TRBD1 (5 bases). This CDR3 spans 16 amino acids. Trimming shortened V by 6 bases and J by 3 bases, and 20 bases separated the two germline ends. CDR1 and CDR2 (germline): SEHNR, FQNEAQ (reference sequence). This CDR3 is CASSFNMGRSDYGYTF. CDR3 nucleotides: TGTGCCAGCAGTTTCAATATGGGACGCTCGGACTATGGCTACACCTTC.

V usage is TRBV10-3 and J usage is TRBJ2-7; tentative D call: TRBD2 (5 bases). Germline CDR1 ENHRY, CDR2 SYGVKD. Trimming stripped 6 bases from V and 5 bases from J, with 14 bases between. This CDR3 comprises 13 residues. CDR3 residues: CAIRPDLAHEQYF. In DNA, the CDR3 is TGTGCCATCAGGCCGGACTTAGCCCACGAGCAGTACTTC.

The chain couples TRBV27 to TRBJ1-6; D might be TRBD1 (6 bases). Trimming stripped 9 bases from V and 4 bases from J, with 19 bases between. Germline loops: CDR1 MNHEY, CDR2 SMNVEV (reference sequence). The CDR3 is 16 amino acids. The CDR3 loop reads CASTTTGILYNSPLHF. As DNA, the CDR3 is TGTGCCAGTACAACAACAGGGATCCTATATAATTCACCCCTCCACTTT.

The V and J genes are TRBV7-9 and TRBJ1-4; no reliable D call. Trimming removed 2 bases at V and 3 bases at J, with 10 bases between. CDR3 length: 15 amino acids. The V gene's germline CDR1 is SEHNR and CDR2 FQNEAQ (reference sequence). In DNA, the CDR3 is TGTGCCAGCAGCTTACGAGGCGGGTCTAATGAAAAACTGTTTTTT. This codes for CASSLRGGSNEKLFF.

This clonotype was seen at least ten times. V gene TRBV29-1 combines with J gene TRBJ2-1; D is perhaps TRBD1 (5 bases). The germline V and J ends were trimmed by 8 bases and 9 bases, with 20 bases remaining between them. Germline V gene data show CDR1 as SQVTM and CDR2 as ANQGSEA. The CDR3 runs 13 residues. The CDR3 DNA reads TGCAGCACAAGAGCCCAGGGATCCAGTGAGCAGTTCTTC. Its protein is CSTRAQGSSEQFF.

In its sample, this clonotype was seen a few times. This chain connects TRBV6-6 to TRBJ1-2; tentatively, D is TRBD1 (5 bases). The length of the CDR3 is 12 residues. Trimming cost V 6 bases and J 2 bases, with 7 bases left between them. CDR1 and CDR2 (germline): MNHNY, SVGAGI (reference sequence). The CDR3 spells CASSDRNYGYTF. CDR3 DNA sequence: TGTGCCAGCAGCGACAGAAACTATGGCTACACCTTC.

This clonotype was found a few times. The genes are TRBV7-9 and TRBJ2-3; D not resolved. Deletions cut 1 base from V and 3 bases from J, with 5 bases between. The CDR3 extends over 13 amino acids. The germline CDR1 and CDR2 sequences are SEHNR and FQNEAQ (reference sequence). DNA of the CDR3: TGTGCCAGCAGCTTAGGGTGGACAGATACGCAGTATTTT. It yields the protein CASSLGWTDTQYF. Complete variable domain (other parts from reference TRBV7-9 and TRBJ2-3): DTGVSQNPRHKITKRGQNVTFRCDPISEHNRLYWYRQTLGQGPEFLTYFQNEAQLEKSRLLSDRFSAERPKGSFSTLEIQRTEQGDSAMYLCASSLGWTDTQYFGPGTRLTVL.

The rearrangement links TRBV10-3 to TRBJ2-7; D unclear. The CDR3 has 13 amino acids. The germline V gene has CDR1 ENHRY and CDR2 SYGVKD. The ends were cut back, 3 bases at V and 0 bases at J, with 6 bases in the middle. The CDR3 region is CAISDPSSYEQYV. CDR3 in DNA: TGTGCCATCAGTGATCCTAGCTCCTACGAGCAGTACGTC.

The chain joins TRBV24-1 to TRBJ2-1; possibly TRBD2 for D (6 bases). CDR3 length equals 14 residues. With 5 bases removed from V and 7 bases from J, the gap between germline ends came to 14 bases. Germline CDR1 is KGHDR and CDR2 is SFDVKD. The DNA for the CDR3 is TGTGCCACCAGTGGCGGACGGGGGAAAAATGAGCAGTTCTTC. Its protein is CATSGGRGKNEQFF.

V usage is TRBV3-1 and J usage is TRBJ2-7; 8 nucleotides line up with TRBD2. This CDR3 spans 14 amino acids. J was trimmed by 3 bases and V by 4 bases; bases with no gene match: 5. The germline gives CDR1 LGHDT, CDR2 YNNKEL (reference sequence). The CDR3 protein is CASSPYSGNYEQYF. DNA for the CDR3: TGTGCCAGCAGCCCATATAGCGGGAACTACGAGCAGTACTTC.

The CDR3 region is CASSFNLRHHNSPLHF. DNA of the CDR3: TGTGCCAGCAGCTTCAACCTTAGACACCATAATTCACCCCTCCACTTT. V and J are TRBV5-6 and TRBJ1-6; D is ambiguous. The germline V gene encodes CDR1 SGHDT and CDR2 YYEEEE. The CDR3 sequence is 16 residues long. The V and J ends lost 2 bases and 5 bases respectively, with 14 bases between them.

V is TRBV12-3 or TRBV12-4 and J is TRBJ1-6; the D is unclear. This CDR3 contains 12 residues. Trimming took off 1 base at V and 9 bases at J, with 4 bases between the two ends. CDR3 loop: CASSLVVSPLHF. In DNA form, the CDR3 reads TGTGCCAGCAGTTTAGTGGTTTCACCCCTCCACTTT.

This chain joins TRBV12-3 or TRBV12-4 and TRBJ2-5, with 11 positions matching TRBD2. This CDR3 region has 15 residues. V shed 6 bases, J shed 2 bases, and the junction held 5 bases outside the gene matches. The CDR3 loop reads CASRARTSGQETQYF. The CDR3 region has the DNA TGTGCCAGCAGAGCTCGGACTAGCGGGCAAGAGACCCAGTACTTC.

This clonotype was seen at least ten times. This chain connects TRBV7-6 to TRBJ2-5, with D unclear. The CDR3 spans 12 residues. Germline assignment: CDR1 SGHVS and CDR2 FNYEAQ. V lost 2 bases and J lost 5, with 6 bases in between. CDR3 DNA: TGTGCCAGCAGCTTACTGGAGGAGACCCAGTACTTC. Its protein is CASSLLEETQYF. Full variable domain (outside the CDR3, taken from reference TRBV7-6 and TRBJ2-5): GAGVSQSPRYKVTKRGQDVALRCDPISGHVSLYWYRQALGQGPEFLTYFNYEAQQDKSGLPNDRFSAERPEGSISTLTIQRTEQRDSAMYRCASSLLEETQYFGPGTRLLVL.

The chain joins TRBV7-8 to TRBJ1-2; 8 bases are shared with TRBD1. The CDR3 covers 17 residues. V lost 4 bases to trimming and J lost 2 bases; unmatched junction nucleotides: 12. Germline CDR1 SGHVS, CDR2 FQNEAQ. CDR3 coding DNA: TGTGCCAGCAGCTCTAACAGGGGGTCAGGGTCCAACTATGGCTACACCTTC. It yields the protein CASSSNRGSGSNYGYTF.

This clonotype was observed a few times. This rearrangement joins TRBV9 to TRBJ2-1; TRBD2 agrees at 11 bases. The trim removed 4 bases at V and 0 bases at J, leaving 15 bases unmatched. The germline gives CDR1 SGDLS, CDR2 YYNGEE. This CDR3 has 20 amino acids. CDR3 coding DNA: TGTGCCAGCAGCCGGGCCCCTAGCGGGAGGCCCTTGAGCTCCTACAATGAGCAGTTCTTC. As protein: CASSRAPSGRPLSSYNEQFF. Drawing the rest from reference TRBV9 and TRBJ2-1, the complete variable domain is DSGVTQTPKHLITATGQRVTLRCSPRSGDLSVYWYQQSLDQGLQFLIQYYNGEERAKGNILERFSAQQFPDLHSELNLSSLELGDSALYFCASSRAPSGRPLSSYNEQFFGPGTRLTVL.

This clonotype was seen a few times. This sequence joins TRBV4-2 and TRBJ2-1; D remains unclear. The CDR3 is 16 residues long. Germline V lookup: CDR1 LGHNA, CDR2 YNFKEQ. The ends were cut back, 1 base at V and 2 bases at J, with 12 bases in the middle. In DNA, the CDR3 is TGTGCCAGCAGCCAAGGAGAGACTTTGCCCTACAATGAGCAGTTCTTC. It encodes CASSQGETLPYNEQFF.

The chain combines TRBV13 with TRBJ1-1; D gene ambiguous. The CDR3 consists of 15 residues. The V and J ends lost 2 bases and 4 bases respectively, with 14 bases between them. The germline gives CDR1 PRHDT, CDR2 FYEKMQ (reference sequence). The DNA of the CDR3 is TGTGCCAGCAGCTTAAGCTATGGCAGGAGCACTGAAGCTTTCTTT. It yields the protein CASSLSYGRSTEAFF.

This clonotype was counted only a few times. The rearrangement links TRBV7-9 to TRBJ2-1, with TRBD2 matching 8 bases. Germline V gene sequence: CDR1 SEHNR, CDR2 FQNEAQ (reference sequence). V lost 0 bases to trimming and J lost 5 bases; unmatched junction nucleotides: 9. The CDR3 extends over 17 amino acids. The CDR3 DNA follows: TGTGCCAGCAGCTTAGCAATCGCGGGAGGCCGGAACAATGAGCAGTTCTTC. Residues: CASSLAIAGGRNNEQFF.

This clonotype came up a few times. The chain joins TRBV29-1 to TRBJ2-7; the match to TRBD1 covers 10 bases. The CDR3 totals 13 residues. Germline values: CDR1 SQVTM, CDR2 ANQGSEA. J was trimmed by 5 bases and V by 3 bases; bases with no gene match: 4. The CDR3 sequence is CSVDRQGAHEQYF. CDR3 DNA sequence: TGCAGCGTTGATAGACAGGGGGCCCACGAGCAGTACTTC.

The CDR3 DNA follows: TGCAGTGCTAGAAACCCGGGACTAGCGGGAGTTAGGGGTTTGGAGCAGTACTTC. Its protein product is CSARNPGLAGVRGLEQYF. J is TRBJ2-7 and V is TRBV20-1, with 14 bases lining up with TRBD2. The V gene's germline CDR1 is DFQATT and CDR2 SNEGSKA (reference sequence). This CDR3 contains 18 residues. The junction had 16 bases not matched to a gene; V was cut back by 2 bases and J by 7 bases.

V is TRBV6-5 and J is TRBJ2-6; 7 bases agree with TRBD1. With 1 base clipped from V and 0 bases from J, the junction kept 9 bases outside the gene matches. The CDR3 sequence is 19 residues long. Looked up from germline, CDR1 is MNHEY and CDR2 is SVGAGI. CDR3 protein: CASSYLRQGVASGANVLTF. CDR3 nucleotides: TGTGCCAGCAGTTACTTAAGACAGGGAGTCGCCTCTGGGGCCAACGTCCTGACTTTC.

This clonotype appeared once. The CDR3: CASRKGATDTQYF. Written as DNA, the CDR3 is TGTGCCAGCAGGAAGGGAGCCACAGATACGCAGTATTTT. This chain uses TRBV2 with TRBJ2-3, with D maybe TRBD2 (5 bases). Germline V gene data show CDR1 as SNHLY and CDR2 as FYNNEI. Trimming cost V 6 bases and J 2 bases, with 9 bases left between them. CDR3 length equals 13 residues.

The J gene is TRBJ2-1, the V gene TRBV20-1, with 12 bases fitting TRBD2. The CDR3 covers 16 residues. Germline V gene sequence: CDR1 DFQATT, CDR2 SNEGSKA (reference sequence). The V segment lost 3 bases and the J segment 2 bases; nucleotides outside the gene matches: 5. CDR3: CSASGPSGRAYNEQFF. The CDR3 coding sequence is TGCAGTGCTAGCGGCCCTAGCGGGAGGGCCTACAATGAGCAGTTCTTC.

About this clonotype itself: The junction departs from germline at one end; a sequencing error may be responsible. V usage is TRBV10-3 and J usage is TRBJ2-3; TRBD1 matches at 7 bases. This CDR3 region has 15 residues. Germline CDR1 and CDR2: ENHRY and SYGVKD. The CDR3 DNA sequence: TGTGACATCAGTGGGACATCAAACAGGGGAGATACGCAGTATTTT. Protein: CDISGTSNRGDTQYF.

The V call is TRBV10-3, the J call TRBJ2-7; 7 bases align to TRBD1. From germline, CDR1 is ENHRY and CDR2 SYGVKD. V was clipped by 3 bases and J by 1 base; unmatched bases: 3. The CDR3 totals 14 residues. The DNA for the CDR3 is TGTGCCATCAGTGACAGGACAGGATCCTACGAGCAGTACTTC. Its protein is CAISDRTGSYEQYF.

This clonotype was detected a few times. The rearrangement joins TRBV7-3 to TRBJ2-3; 8 bases align to TRBD2. V dropped 1 base and J dropped 3; count of bases not matched to a gene: 12. The CDR3 runs to 18 residues. Germline CDR1 and CDR2: SGHTA and FQGTGA. CDR3 in amino acids: CASSLMEGFGRGTDTQYF. The CDR3 region has the DNA TGTGCCAGCAGCTTAATGGAGGGTTTCGGGAGGGGAACAGATACGCAGTATTTT.

The rearrangement uses TRBV6-2 or TRBV6-3 and TRBJ2-1, with 10 bases fitting TRBD2. The germline V gene encodes CDR1 MNHEY and CDR2 SVGEGT. Losses at the gene ends were 6 bases for V and 7 bases for J; bases not matched to a gene: 15. The CDR3 consists of 17 residues. CDR3 sequence: CASRTFRAGGLVNEQFF. The CDR3 DNA sequence: TGTGCCAGCAGGACTTTCCGAGCGGGGGGGCTGGTTAATGAGCAGTTCTTC.